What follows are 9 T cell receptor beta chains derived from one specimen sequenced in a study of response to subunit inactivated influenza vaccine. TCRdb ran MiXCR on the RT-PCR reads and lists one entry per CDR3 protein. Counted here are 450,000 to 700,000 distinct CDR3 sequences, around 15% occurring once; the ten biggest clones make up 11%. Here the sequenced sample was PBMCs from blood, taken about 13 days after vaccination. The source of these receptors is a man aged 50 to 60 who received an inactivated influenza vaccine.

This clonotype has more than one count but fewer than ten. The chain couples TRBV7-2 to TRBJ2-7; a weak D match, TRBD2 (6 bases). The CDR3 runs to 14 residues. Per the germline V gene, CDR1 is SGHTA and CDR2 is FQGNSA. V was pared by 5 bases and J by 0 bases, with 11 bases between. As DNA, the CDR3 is TGTGCCAGCAGCACCCGGGACTCCTCCTACGAGCAGTACTTC. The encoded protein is CASSTRDSSYEQYF.

CDR3 bases: TGCGCCAGCAGCCACCTAGGTCGTGAGCAGTTCTTC. Translation gives CASSHLGREQFF. The V gene is TRBV4-3, the J gene TRBJ2-1; no clear D. Germline values: CDR1 LGHNA, CDR2 YSLEER. This CDR3 has 12 amino acids. V was shortened by 3 bases and J by 9 bases, with 9 bases between the two germline ends.

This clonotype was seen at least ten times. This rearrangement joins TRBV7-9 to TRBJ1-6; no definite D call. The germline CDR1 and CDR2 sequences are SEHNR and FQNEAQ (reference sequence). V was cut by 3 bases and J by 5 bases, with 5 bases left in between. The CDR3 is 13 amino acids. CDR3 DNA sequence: TGTGCCAGCAGCTTGGCGGATAATTCACCCCTCCACTTT. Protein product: CASSLADNSPLHF. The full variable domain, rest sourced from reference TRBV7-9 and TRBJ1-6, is DTGVSQNPRHKITKRGQNVTFRCDPISEHNRLYWYRQTLGQGPEFLTYFQNEAQLEKSRLLSDRFSAERPKGSFSTLEIQRTEQGDSAMYLCASSLADNSPLHFGNGTRLTVT.

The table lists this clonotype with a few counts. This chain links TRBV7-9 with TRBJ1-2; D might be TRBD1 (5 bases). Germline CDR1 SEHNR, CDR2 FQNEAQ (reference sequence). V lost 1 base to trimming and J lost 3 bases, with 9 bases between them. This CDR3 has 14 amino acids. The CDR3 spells CASSLGQNDYGYTF. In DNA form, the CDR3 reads TGTGCCAGCAGCTTAGGACAGAATGACTATGGCTACACCTTC.

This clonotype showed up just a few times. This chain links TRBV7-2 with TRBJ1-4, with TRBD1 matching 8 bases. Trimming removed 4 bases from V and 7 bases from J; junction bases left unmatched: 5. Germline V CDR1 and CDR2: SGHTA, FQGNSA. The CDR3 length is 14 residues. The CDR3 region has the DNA TGTGCCAGCAGCTGGCAGGGGGCGGGTGAAAAACTGTTTTTT. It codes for CASSWQGAGEKLFF.

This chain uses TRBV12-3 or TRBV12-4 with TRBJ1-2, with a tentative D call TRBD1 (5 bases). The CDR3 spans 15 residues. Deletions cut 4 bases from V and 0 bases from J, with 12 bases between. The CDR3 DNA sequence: TGTGCCAGCAGTTACGGGGGTAGAACTAACTATGGCTACACCTTC. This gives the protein CASSYGGRTNYGYTF.

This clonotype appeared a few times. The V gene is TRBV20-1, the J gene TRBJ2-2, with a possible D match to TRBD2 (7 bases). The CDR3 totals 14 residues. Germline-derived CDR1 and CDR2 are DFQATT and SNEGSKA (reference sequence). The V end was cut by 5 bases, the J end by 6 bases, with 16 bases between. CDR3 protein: CSAPEGGRAGELFF. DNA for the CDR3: TGCAGTGCTCCCGAGGGGGGGCGAGCCGGGGAGCTGTTTTTT.

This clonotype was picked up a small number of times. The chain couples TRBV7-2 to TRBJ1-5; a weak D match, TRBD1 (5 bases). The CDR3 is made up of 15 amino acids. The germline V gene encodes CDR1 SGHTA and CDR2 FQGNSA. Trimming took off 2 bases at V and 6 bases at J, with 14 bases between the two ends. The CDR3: CASSLTSQGFQPQHF. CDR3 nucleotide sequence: TGTGCCAGCAGCTTAACGTCCCAGGGTTTTCAGCCCCAGCATTTT.

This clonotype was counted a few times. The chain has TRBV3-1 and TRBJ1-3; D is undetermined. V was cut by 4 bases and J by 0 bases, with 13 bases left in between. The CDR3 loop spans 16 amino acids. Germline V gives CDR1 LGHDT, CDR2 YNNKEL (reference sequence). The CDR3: CASSPPARLSGNTIYF. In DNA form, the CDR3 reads TGTGCCAGCAGCCCACCCGCTCGCCTCTCTGGAAACACCATATATTTT.